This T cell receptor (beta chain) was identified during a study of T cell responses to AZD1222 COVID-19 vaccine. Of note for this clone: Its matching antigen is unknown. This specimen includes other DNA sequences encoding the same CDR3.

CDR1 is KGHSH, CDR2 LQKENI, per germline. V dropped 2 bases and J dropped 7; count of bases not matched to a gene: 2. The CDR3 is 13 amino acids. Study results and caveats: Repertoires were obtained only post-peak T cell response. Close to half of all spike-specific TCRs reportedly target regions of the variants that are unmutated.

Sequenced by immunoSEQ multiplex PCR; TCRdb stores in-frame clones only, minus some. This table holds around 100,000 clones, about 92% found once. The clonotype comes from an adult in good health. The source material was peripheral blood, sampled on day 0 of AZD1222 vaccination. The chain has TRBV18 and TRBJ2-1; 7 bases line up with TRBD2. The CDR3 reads CASSPGRVNEQFF. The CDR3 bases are TGTGCCAGCTCACCAGGGAGGGTTAATGAGCAGTTCTTC.